This T cell receptor beta chain derives from a study of control samples from healthy donors and cancer patients. Trimming removed 3 bases at V and 4 bases at J, with 22 bases between. Germline values: CDR1 SGHRS, CDR2 YFSETQ. The CDR3 is made up of 17 amino acids. Sequencing used immunoSEQ multiplex PCR; TCRdb keeps in-frame clones, though not all of them. The sample shows about 150,000 clones, more than 85% of them seen only once. The chain carries TRBV5-1 and TRBJ1-1; D is undetermined. The sequencing input was blood. This receptor was obtained from a woman in her 40s in good health. CDR3 amino acids: CASSSSRNRLLGTEAFF. CDR3 nucleotide sequence: TGCGCCAGCAGCTCCAGCAGAAACCGCCTCTTGGGCACTGAAGCTTTCTTT.